This passage covers 3 T cell receptor beta chains from one sample sequenced in a study of blood T cells in healthy people across ages. The authors ran a second PCR of 7 to 11 cycles using a sample-barcoded 5' primer and a J-beta primer mix. TCRdb reprocessed the 5' RACE reads via MiXCR and lists one record per CDR3 protein. The table shows about 1 million distinct CDR3 sequences, with 40% to 50% occurring only once. The sequenced sample consisted of blood. The source is a woman aged 60-75 years in good health.

This clonotype has a handful of counts. The chain couples TRBV27 to TRBJ1-2, with D maybe TRBD1 (5 bases). The CDR3 runs to 14 residues. The V end lost 4 bases, the J end lost 3 bases, and 12 bases lay between the germline ends. The germline V gene encodes CDR1 MNHEY and CDR2 SMNVEV (reference sequence). For the CDR3, the DNA is TGTGCCAGCAGTTCCCCCGGGACGGACTATGGCTACACCTTC. Translation: CASSSPGTDYGYTF.

This clonotype showed up just a few times. The V call is TRBV4-1, the J call TRBJ2-3; 8 positions match TRBD2. V lost 0 bases, J lost 2 bases, and 4 bases stayed unmatched. There are 16 residues in the CDR3. Germline CDR1 MGHRA, CDR2 YSYEKL. The CDR3 is CASSQDVAGNTDTQYF. The CDR3 bases are TGCGCCAGCAGCCAAGACGTAGCGGGGAACACAGATACGCAGTATTTT.

V is TRBV10-2 and J is TRBJ2-5, with D hard to call. Matching the DNA end better, TRBJ2-7 makes the J call doubtful. Germline-derived CDR1 and CDR2 are WSHSY and SAAADI. This CDR3 spans 13 amino acids. The CDR3 DNA sequence: TGCGCCAGCAGTGAGGCGGCCGAATACGAGCAGTACTTC. Translation gives CASSEAAEYEQYF.